This entry lists 23 T cell receptor beta chains sequenced from one sample in a study of cytomegalovirus exposure and HLA in healthy donors. A multiplex PCR was run with 60 Vbeta primers and 13 Jbeta primers. Sequenced by immunoSEQ multiplex PCR; TCRdb stores in-frame clones only, minus some. The sample yields tens of thousands of clones, about 81% seen once. The sample consisted of PBMCs. These receptors originate from a man aged 18 to 35 in good health and CMV-seronegative.

The chain recombines TRBV7-3 with TRBJ1-2; 8 positions agree with TRBD1. The ends lost 2 bases at V and 4 bases at J; junction bases unmatched: 9. The CDR3 consists of 16 residues. Germline V gene data show CDR1 as SGHTA and CDR2 as FQGTGA. The DNA for the CDR3 is TGTGCCAGCAGCTTAGTCACGGGGACAGGCGCCTATGGCTACACCTTC. Protein sequence: CASSLVTGTGAYGYTF.

The genes are TRBV5-6 and TRBJ1-2, with 8 nucleotides matching TRBD1. This CDR3 spans 14 amino acids. V lost 2 bases to trimming and J lost 8 bases; unmatched junction nucleotides: 8. Germline CDR1 is SGHDT and CDR2 is YYEEEE. Here the CDR3 reads CASSLIGQGYGYTF. The CDR3 nucleotides read TGTGCCAGCAGCTTAATAGGACAGGGTTACGGCTACACCTTC.

The CDR3 sequence: CASSSQPGQGSGNTIYF. CDR3 nucleotides: TGCGCCAGCAGCTCGCAACCGGGACAGGGCTCTGGAAACACCATATATTTT. The chain carries TRBV5-1 and TRBJ1-3; TRBD1 agrees at 9 bases. This CDR3 is 17 amino acids long. J was trimmed by 0 bases and V by 3 bases; bases with no gene match: 7. Germline V gene data show CDR1 as SGHRS and CDR2 as YFSETQ.

V gene TRBV6-5 combines with J gene TRBJ2-5; possible D gene TRBD1, 6 bases. Trimming took off 4 bases at V and 2 bases at J, with 8 bases between the two ends. The CDR3 contains 13 residues. Germline V CDR1 and CDR2: MNHEY, SVGAGI. The CDR3 DNA follows: TGTGCCAGCAGTTCAGGACAGCAAGAGACCCAGTACTTC. Protein product: CASSSGQQETQYF.

The gene calls are TRBV6-5 and TRBJ2-2; no reliable D call. Trimming pared 4 bases from V and 6 bases from J, leaving 18 bases between. This CDR3 is 16 amino acids long. Looked up from germline, CDR1 is MNHEY and CDR2 is SVGAGI. The CDR3 DNA sequence: TGTGCCAGCAGTTTCCAGTGGGCCCGCCGCGCCGGGGAGCTGTTTTTT. This encodes CASSFQWARRAGELFF.

By share, this clone ranks as medium-sized (0.01 to 0.1%). The rearrangement links TRBV6-1 to TRBJ2-5; a possible D gene is TRBD2 (6 bases). V lost 1 base, J lost 2 bases, and 11 bases lay in between. The germline V gene encodes CDR1 MNHNS and CDR2 SASEGT. This CDR3 has 15 amino acids. The CDR3 DNA reads as TGTGCCAGCAGTGAAGAGGAGGGCAGTCAAGAGACCCAGTACTTC. Translated, it gives CASSEEEGSQETQYF.

This clone has a handful of counts. The chain recombines TRBV7-8 with TRBJ1-2, with TRBD1 as a possible D gene (5 bases). Germline CDR1 SGHVS, CDR2 FQNEAQ. V was pared by 5 bases and J by 4 bases, with 8 bases between. CDR3 length: 12 residues. DNA of the CDR3: TGTGCCAGCAGCCCCGACAGCTATGGCTACACCTTC. Protein product: CASSPDSYGYTF.

This clone has more than one count but fewer than ten. The V call is TRBV5-4, the J call TRBJ2-1; TRBD2 matches at 11 bases. The V segment lost 4 bases and the J segment 0 bases; nucleotides outside the gene matches: 6. Germline V gene data show CDR1 as SGHNT and CDR2 as YYREEE (reference sequence). This CDR3 is built from 17 residues. The CDR3 sequence: CASSDPSGRSSYNEQFF. The CDR3 DNA reads TGTGCCAGCAGCGACCCTAGCGGGAGGAGCTCCTACAATGAGCAGTTCTTC.

V and J are TRBV19 and TRBJ2-3; TRBD2 aligns across 16 bases. Germline trimming cut 6 bases from V and 3 bases from J; bases unmatched to any gene: 6. The germline V gene encodes CDR1 LNHDA and CDR2 SQIVND (reference sequence). The CDR3 covers 17 residues. CDR3 sequence (DNA): TGTGCCAGTAGCCCGAGGGGACTAGCGGGAGGGACAGATACGCAGTATTTT. Translated, it gives CASSPRGLAGGTDTQYF.

This clone appeared a few times. This chain joins TRBV2 and TRBJ1-5; a possible D gene is TRBD1 (5 bases). Germline V gives CDR1 SNHLY, CDR2 FYNNEI. The CDR3 has 15 amino acids. V shed 4 bases and J shed 4 bases, with 14 bases lying between them. This chain's CDR3 is CASSVFGQGNQPQHF. The CDR3 nucleotides are TGTGCCAGCAGTGTTTTCGGACAAGGAAATCAGCCCCAGCATTTT.

In DNA form, the CDR3 reads TGTGCCAGCAGCTTAGCGCTCAGCAGGGGAATTAGTGAGCAGTTCTTC. It is translated as CASSLALSRGISEQFF. The chain recombines TRBV7-2 with TRBJ2-1; D possibly corresponds to TRBD1 (6 bases). CDR1 is SGHTA, CDR2 FQGNSA, per germline. There are 16 residues in the CDR3. V lost 0 bases to trimming and J lost 9 bases, with 18 bases between them.

This clone came up a few times. The chain couples TRBV27 to TRBJ1-2; 11 nucleotides align to TRBD1. CDR1 and CDR2 (germline): MNHEY, SMNVEV (reference sequence). The CDR3 totals 15 residues. The V segment lost 6 bases and the J segment 3 bases; nucleotides outside the gene matches: 6. The CDR3 spells CASSARTGGYYGYTF. The CDR3 DNA reads TGTGCCAGCAGCGCTAGGACAGGGGGCTACTATGGCTACACCTTC.

This CDR3 reads CASSITGGGYTF. In DNA form, the CDR3 reads TGTGCCAGCAGCATTACGGGGGGAGGCTACACCTTC. The chain links TRBV14 to TRBJ1-2; D possibly corresponds to TRBD1 (5 bases). The ends were cut back, 5 bases at V and 8 bases at J, with 12 bases in the middle. CDR1 is SGHDN and CDR2 is FVKESK in the germline V gene. The CDR3 is 12 residues long.

The chain joins TRBV7-9 to TRBJ2-1, with a possible D match to TRBD2 (5 bases). The length of the CDR3 is 13 residues. Trimming took 1 base from V and 5 from J, leaving 6 bases between them. Germline-derived CDR1 and CDR2 are SEHNR and FQNEAQ (reference sequence). Written as DNA, the CDR3 is TGTGCCAGCAGCTTAGGACTACACAATGAGCAGTTCTTC. Encoded protein: CASSLGLHNEQFF.

The rearrangement joins TRBV28 to TRBJ1-1; perhaps TRBD1 as D (6 bases). The length of the CDR3 is 14 residues. CDR1 and CDR2 from the germline V gene are MDHEN and SYDVKM. Trimming stripped 2 bases from V and 5 bases from J, with 12 bases between. CDR3 coding DNA: TGTGCCAGCAGTTTAGTAGGGGGATATACTGAAGCTTTCTTT. Amino acid sequence: CASSLVGGYTEAFF.

The sample holds one count of this clone. The CDR3: CASSVLSGNTIYF. The DNA for the CDR3 is TGTGCCAGCAGTGTCCTATCAGGCAACACCATATATTTT. The chain carries TRBV28 and TRBJ1-3; no firm D call. There are 13 residues in the CDR3. Germline V gene data show CDR1 as MDHEN and CDR2 as SYDVKM. Trimming cost V 5 bases and J 7 bases, with 12 bases left between them.

V gene TRBV5-6 combines with J gene TRBJ2-3, with TRBD2 identical over 7 bases. The ends lost 4 bases at V and 5 bases at J; junction bases unmatched: 1. CDR1 and CDR2 (germline): SGHDT, YYEEEE. The CDR3 has 12 residues. CDR3 DNA sequence: TGTGCCAGCAGCCCGGGGGGAGATACGCAGTATTTT. It codes for CASSPGGDTQYF.

On this clone itself: Its ends do not fully match the called genes, so a read error is possible. This rearrangement joins TRBV30 to TRBJ1-1; possibly TRBD1 for D (5 bases). Germline V gene sequence: CDR1 GTSNPN, CDR2 SVGIG (reference sequence). The CDR3 has 12 amino acids. The chain's CDR3 is CVWFRVNTEAFF. DNA for the CDR3: TGTGTCTGGTTCAGGGTGAACACTGAAGCTTTCTTT.

The rearrangement joins TRBV28 to TRBJ1-4, with D unresolved. This CDR3 region has 15 residues. V lost 6 bases and J 3 bases, leaving 14 bases between the germline ends. Germline V gives CDR1 MDHEN, CDR2 SYDVKM. CDR3 nucleotide sequence: TGTGCCAGCAGAAACACAGCCCGACCTAATGAAAAACTGTTTTTT. Translation: CASRNTARPNEKLFF.

The gene calls are TRBV11-1 and TRBJ2-7; TRBD1 matches at 9 bases. The CDR3 totals 16 residues. Germline lookup yields CDR1 SGHAT and CDR2 FQDESV (reference sequence). V lost 1 base and J lost 2; bases outside the gene matches: 6. The DNA of the CDR3 is TGTGCCAGCAGCTTAGGTGACAGGGGGAGAGCCTACGAGCAGTACTTC. Amino acids: CASSLGDRGRAYEQYF.

The rearrangement links TRBV9 to TRBJ2-1; D remains ambiguous. The CDR3 contains 13 residues. Germline loops: CDR1 SGDLS, CDR2 YYNGEE. The V gene lost 3 bases and the J gene lost 0 bases, with 4 bases spanning the gap. The CDR3 coding sequence is TGTGCCAGCAGCGCTCGCTCCTACAATGAGCAGTTCTTC. Protein product: CASSARSYNEQFF.

Here the CDR3 DNA reads TGTGCCAGCAGTCGAAAAGGAGGGCGCCACTATGGCTACACCTTC. Its translation: CASSRKGGRHYGYTF. The rearrangement joins TRBV28 to TRBJ1-2; no clear D gene. This CDR3 spans 15 amino acids. CDR1 is MDHEN, CDR2 SYDVKM, per germline. Trimming left V 5 bases short and J 3 bases short, with 16 bases between.

This clone was seen once. CDR3 sequence reads: CASSGGGAGNIQYF. The CDR3 nucleotides read TGTGCCAGCAGCGGCGGGGGAGCCGGAAACATTCAGTACTTC. The chain is built from TRBV9 and TRBJ2-4; 7 nucleotides match TRBD2. Germline V CDR1 and CDR2: SGDLS, YYNGEE. Losses at the gene ends were 3 bases for V and 6 bases for J; bases not matched to a gene: 6. The CDR3 is 14 amino acids.